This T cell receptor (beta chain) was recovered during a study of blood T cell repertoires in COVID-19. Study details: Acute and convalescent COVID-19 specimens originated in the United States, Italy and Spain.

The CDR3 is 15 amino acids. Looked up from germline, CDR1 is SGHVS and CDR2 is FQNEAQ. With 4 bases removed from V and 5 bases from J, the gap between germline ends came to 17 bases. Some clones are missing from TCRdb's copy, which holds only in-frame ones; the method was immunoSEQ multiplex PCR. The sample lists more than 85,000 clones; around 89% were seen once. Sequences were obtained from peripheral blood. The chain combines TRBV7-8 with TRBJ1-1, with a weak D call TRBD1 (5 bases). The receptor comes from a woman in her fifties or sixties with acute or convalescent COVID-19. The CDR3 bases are TGTGCCAGCAGCTCCGAGTGGGGGGTGGCGACTGAAGCTTTCTTT. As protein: CASSSEWGVATEAFF.